The 21 T cell receptor beta chains below come from one sample, sequenced in a study of CD8+CD57+ T cells in acquired aplastic anemia. Selection for sequencing was limited to patients who had shown CD8+CD57+ cell expansion by flow cytometry. Investigators profiled TCR beta VDJ and CDR3 from genomic DNA template. TCRdb re-analysed the reads in MiXCR, keeping a single row per CDR3 protein. The sample lists 150,000 to 160,000 distinct CDR3 sequences; roughly 54% were seen once. Sequencing was performed on sorted CD4+, CD8+, or CD8+CD57+ T cells (not recorded which) from PBMCs. The receptors shown here come from a human donor with aplastic anemia.

This clonotype was counted at least ten times. This chain uses TRBV7-9 with TRBJ1-4, with TRBD1 matching 10 bases. Germline V lookup: CDR1 SEHNR, CDR2 FQNEAQ (reference sequence). V dropped 4 bases and J dropped 5; count of bases not matched to a gene: 10. This CDR3 region has 17 residues. The CDR3 sequence: CASSSFWRDRGNEKLFF. DNA for the CDR3: TGTGCCAGCAGCTCTTTCTGGAGGGACAGGGGAAATGAAAAACTGTTTTTT.

This clonotype showed up many times. The V and J genes are TRBV6-1 and TRBJ2-1; TRBD2 matches 9 bases. Germline loops: CDR1 MNHNS, CDR2 SASEGT. V shed 8 bases and J 4 bases; nucleotides not matched to a gene: 3. The CDR3 is made up of 13 amino acids. CDR3 nucleotides: TGTGCCAGCTGGCGGGGGGGGTACAATGAGCAGTTCTTC. Encoded protein: CASWRGGYNEQFF.

This clonotype appeared many times. The chain carries TRBV7-6 and TRBJ2-2; perhaps D is TRBD1 or TRBD2 (6 bases each). Germline V gene data show CDR1 as SGHVS and CDR2 as FNYEAQ. V was pared by 5 bases and J by 5 bases, with 15 bases between. The CDR3 loop spans 15 amino acids. The CDR3 here is CASSHRVGGTGELFF. CDR3 DNA sequence: TGTGCCAGCAGCCACAGGGTCGGAGGGACCGGGGAGCTGTTTTTT.

The rearrangement joins TRBV20-1 to TRBJ2-3; 8 bases agree with TRBD2. Trimming removed 3 bases from V and 2 bases from J; junction bases left unmatched: 7. The CDR3 runs 15 residues. Germline CDR1 DFQATT, CDR2 SNEGSKA (reference sequence). CDR3 DNA sequence: TGCAGTGCTAGCAGAGCGGGGGTTACCACAGATACGCAGTATTTT. This encodes CSASRAGVTTDTQYF.

As regards this clonotype: One junction end disagrees with the germline gene, perhaps due to a read error. The chain employs TRBV15 and TRBJ1-5; perhaps TRBD1 as D (6 bases). This CDR3 has 13 residues. Germline CDR1 LNHNV, CDR2 YYDKDF (reference sequence). CDR3 loop: CATSTGVIQPRHF. The CDR3 coding sequence is TGTGCCACCAGCACAGGGGTAATTCAGCCCCGGCATTTT.

About this clonotype: One junction end does not reproduce the germline sequence, and a read error may be involved. V usage is TRBV18 and J usage is TRBJ2-3; D gene ambiguous. In germline, CDR1 is KGHSH, CDR2 LQKENI. The CDR3 is 11 amino acids. In nucleotides, the CDR3 is TGTGCCAGCACCTCCACAGATACGCATTATTTT. It is translated as CASTSTDTHYF.

This clonotype has at least ten counts. The chain employs TRBV5-1 and TRBJ1-1, with TRBD1 identical over 8 bases. The CDR3 covers 16 residues. CDR1 and CDR2 from the germline V gene are SGHRS and YFSETQ. With 0 bases clipped from V and 6 bases from J, the junction kept 10 bases outside the gene matches. The CDR3 loop is CASSLAQATGEAEAFF. As DNA, the CDR3 is TGCGCCAGCAGCTTGGCGCAGGCGACAGGGGAGGCTGAAGCTTTCTTT.

Ten or more counts support this clonotype. This chain joins TRBV5-1 and TRBJ1-4; D is ambiguous. V was trimmed by 0 bases and J by 2 bases, leaving 8 bases between them. The CDR3 extends over 15 amino acids. From germline, CDR1 is SGHRS and CDR2 YFSETQ. For the CDR3, the DNA is TGCGCCAGCAGCTTGGATGGCGGTACTAATGAAAAACTGTTTTTT. Its protein product is CASSLDGGTNEKLFF.

The rearrangement links TRBV2 to TRBJ2-1, with D possibly matching TRBD1 (6 bases). V was cut by 2 bases and J by 8 bases, with 13 bases left in between. The CDR3 is 14 residues long. Per germline, CDR1 SNHLY and CDR2 FYNNEI. The CDR3 protein is CASSELQGLDEQFF. In DNA form, the CDR3 reads TGTGCCAGCAGTGAACTACAGGGTCTGGATGAGCAGTTCTTC.

Comments on this clonotype: A much more abundant neighbour one base away suggests this may be a read error. It is likely a read error, because the conserved phenylalanine at the end of the CDR3 is missing. This sequence joins TRBV29-1 and TRBJ1-2; tentative D call: TRBD1 (5 bases). The V and J ends lost 7 bases and 4 bases respectively, with 22 bases between them. Looked up from germline, CDR1 is SQVTM and CDR2 is ANQGSEA. This CDR3 region has 15 residues. CDR3 DNA: TGCAGCGCGCTAACCCGGGCAGGGCCAACCTATGGCTACACCCTC. Protein product: CSALTRAGPTYGYTL.

This clonotype has just one count. The chain combines TRBV19 with TRBJ2-7, with TRBD1 matching over 7 bases. Per germline, CDR1 LNHDA and CDR2 SQIVND (reference sequence). The CDR3 length is 13 residues. V gave up 5 bases and J gave up 3 bases; unmatched junction bases: 4. DNA of the CDR3: TGTGCCAGTAGTCTGAGGACAGGCTACGAGCAGTACTTC. Encoded protein: CASSLRTGYEQYF.

The chain recombines TRBV24-1 with TRBJ2-1; 14 positions match TRBD2. Germline V gene data show CDR1 as KGHDR and CDR2 as SFDVKD. J was trimmed by 9 bases and V by 4 bases; bases with no gene match: 7. This CDR3 contains 16 residues. The CDR3 loop reads CATSDPTSGGVIEQFF. CDR3 nucleotides: TGTGCCACCAGTGACCCGACTAGCGGGGGGGTCATTGAGCAGTTCTTC.

V gene TRBV7-9 combines with J gene TRBJ2-7; TRBD2 might be the D (6 bases). The CDR3 loop spans 15 amino acids. Germline V gene sequence: CDR1 SEHNR, CDR2 FQNEAQ (reference sequence). The V and J ends lost 5 bases and 3 bases respectively, with 17 bases between them. As DNA, the CDR3 is TGTGCCAGCAGCCGGGTGACTAGTCCCCTCTACGAGCAGTACTTC. This gives the protein CASSRVTSPLYEQYF.

The V and J genes are TRBV5-1 and TRBJ2-3, with unresolved D. The germline gives CDR1 SGHRS, CDR2 YFSETQ. Trimming pared 1 base from V and 0 bases from J, leaving 12 bases between. This CDR3 is built from 16 residues. The CDR3 reads CASSLPRLESTDTQYF. In DNA form, the CDR3 reads TGCGCCAGCAGCTTGCCCCGACTCGAAAGCACAGATACGCAGTATTTT. Full variable domain (missing parts from reference TRBV5-1 and TRBJ2-3): KAGVTQTPRYLIKTRGQQVTLSCSPISGHRSVSWYQQTPGQGLQFLFEYFSETQRNKGNFPGRFSGRQFSNSRSEMNVSTLELGDSALYLCASSLPRLESTDTQYFGPGTRLTVL.

The chain carries TRBV2 and TRBJ1-5; D is perhaps TRBD1 (6 bases). This CDR3 has 14 residues. Germline assignment: CDR1 SNHLY and CDR2 FYNNEI. Deletions cut 7 bases from V and 4 bases from J, with 14 bases between. CDR3 coding DNA: TGTGCCAGCACTGACGGACAGACAAATCAGCCCCAGCATTTT. This encodes CASTDGQTNQPQHF.

The chain joins TRBV6-5 to TRBJ2-7; the D is unclear. This CDR3 is built from 11 residues. The ends were cut back, 6 bases at V and 7 bases at J, with 10 bases in the middle. Germline V gene sequence: CDR1 MNHEY, CDR2 SVGAGI. The CDR3 coding sequence is TGTGCCAGCAGCAGCCTCCAGGAGCAGTACTTC. It codes for CASSSLQEQYF.

This clonotype was recorded a few times. This chain connects TRBV24-1 to TRBJ2-3, with TRBD1 matching over 7 bases. The trim removed 7 bases at V and 4 bases at J, leaving 4 bases unmatched. CDR1 KGHDR and CDR2 SFDVKD come from the germline V gene. The CDR3 has 13 residues. Here the CDR3 DNA reads TGTGCCACCAGAGGGGGCTCATCAGATACGCAGTATTTT. Protein sequence: CATRGGSSDTQYF.

This rearrangement joins TRBV6-1 to TRBJ1-5; possible D gene TRBD1, 6 bases. Trimming took off 7 bases at V and 0 bases at J, with 10 bases between the two ends. The CDR3 contains 14 residues. Germline V lookup: CDR1 MNHNS, CDR2 SASEGT. The CDR3 here is CASTKDSSNQPQHF. The CDR3 DNA is TGTGCCAGCACGAAGGACAGTAGCAATCAGCCCCAGCATTTT.

This clonotype was picked up a small number of times. The rearrangement joins TRBV7-9 to TRBJ1-1; D remains unclear. The CDR3 runs to 13 residues. The germline V gene has CDR1 SEHNR and CDR2 FQNEAQ (reference sequence). Trimming shortened V by 5 bases and J by 6 bases, and 13 bases separated the two germline ends. Here the CDR3 DNA reads TGTGCCAGCAGCCCTCTTGCCTTGGCTGAAGCTTTCTTT. Protein: CASSPLALAEAFF. The full variable domain, with the rest looked up from reference TRBV7-9 and TRBJ1-1, is DTGVSQNPRHKITKRGQNVTFRCDPISEHNRLYWYRQTLGQGPEFLTYFQNEAQLEKSRLLSDRFSAERPKGSFSTLEIQRTEQGDSAMYLCASSPLALAEAFFGQGTRLTVV.

In its sample, this clonotype was seen a few times. The chain uses TRBV5-1 and TRBJ1-6; perhaps TRBD1 as D (5 bases). V was cut by 0 bases and J by 9 bases, with 7 bases left in between. The CDR3 totals 13 residues. CDR1 is SGHRS, CDR2 YFSETQ, per germline. The CDR3 coding sequence is TGCGCCAGCAGCTTGGCAGGGATTTCACCCCTCCACTTT. Translation gives CASSLAGISPLHF.

This clonotype was observed a few times. The chain is built from TRBV7-6 and TRBJ2-5; D remains ambiguous. With 7 bases removed from V and 4 bases from J, the gap between germline ends came to 10 bases. This CDR3 is 12 amino acids long. Germline CDR1 reads SGHVS; CDR2 reads FNYEAQ. In DNA, the CDR3 is TGTGCCAGCACCAAAGAACGAGAGACCCAGTACTTC. Its protein is CASTKERETQYF.